The 26 T cell receptor beta chains below were found in one sample sequenced in a study of blood T cell repertoires in COVID-19 (dated by TCRdb to the early 2020s). Libraries were prepared through the immunoSEQ multiplex PCR assay. Here the immuneACCESS table is served through TCRdb, limited to in-frame sequences with V and J called. Missing clones are a known gap in these copies; in checked studies unresolved V genes cover under half, and the rest lacks a known reason. The sample data list more than 300,000 clones, and 85% to 90% of these were observed just once. Roughly 1.2% of the sample lies in the top ten. The sequenced sample consisted of PBMCs or T cells enriched from blood (not recorded which). These receptors all stem from a woman under 30 who had recovered from COVID-19.

The rearrangement uses TRBV5-4 and TRBJ1-6, with D possibly TRBD1 on 6 matching bases. This CDR3 contains 14 residues. Germline V gene sequence: CDR1 SGHNT, CDR2 YYREEE (reference sequence). V was cut by 7 bases and J by 0 bases, with 8 bases left in between. CDR3 nucleotide sequence: TGTGCCAGCGCCAGGGGCTCCTATAATTCACCCCTCCACTTT. Its translation: CASARGSYNSPLHF. Variable domain in full (rest from reference TRBV5-4 and TRBJ1-6): ETGVTQSPTHLIKTRGQQVTLRCSSQSGHNTVSWYQQALGQGPQFIFQYYREEENGRGNFPPRFSGLQFPNYSSELNVNALELDDSALYLCASARGSYNSPLHFGNGTRLTVT.

CDR3 loop: CASSRTPKGQGYEQFF. The CDR3, as DNA: TGTGCCAGCAGCCGTACTCCAAAGGGACAGGGGTATGAGCAGTTCTTC. The chain has TRBV7-3 and TRBJ2-1; TRBD1 matches 10 bases. The V and J ends lost 5 bases and 8 bases, in that order; junction bases with no gene match: 12. The CDR3 covers 16 residues. CDR1 is SGHTA, CDR2 FQGTGA, per germline.

The V call is TRBV10-3, the J call TRBJ1-2; possibly TRBD1 for D (5 bases). The CDR3 extends over 13 amino acids. Germline V gene sequence: CDR1 ENHRY, CDR2 SYGVKD. Trimming took off 7 bases at V and 4 bases at J, with 13 bases between the two ends. The CDR3 DNA is TGTGCCATCACCCCAGACAGAACCTATGGCTACACCTTC. This sequence encodes CAITPDRTYGYTF.

Here the CDR3 DNA reads TGTGCCAGCAGCAGTGGGACACCGGGCAAAGAGACCCAGTACTTC. Protein sequence: CASSSGTPGKETQYF. The V call is TRBV6-5, the J call TRBJ2-5, with D possibly being TRBD1 (6 bases). Germline-derived CDR1 and CDR2 are MNHEY and SVGAGI. CDR3 size: 15 residues. The V end was cut by 6 bases, the J end by 3 bases, with 17 bases between.

The table lists this clone with a count of one. This chain links TRBV5-1 with TRBJ2-3, with 8 bases lining up with TRBD1. V was pared by 3 bases and J by 4 bases, with 10 bases of the junction left unmatched. From germline, CDR1 is SGHRS and CDR2 YFSETQ. CDR3 length: 16 residues. The CDR3 is CASSSNDRGLADTQYF. CDR3 nucleotides: TGCGCCAGCAGCTCAAACGACAGGGGATTGGCAGATACGCAGTATTTT.

CDR3 sequence: CASSQARAGGPIGELFF. The DNA of the CDR3 is TGCGCCAGCAGCCAAGCGAGAGCGGGGGGGCCGATCGGGGAGCTGTTTTTT. The chain is built from TRBV4-1 and TRBJ2-2; 10 bases map to TRBD2. This CDR3 is built from 17 residues. The germline V gene has CDR1 MGHRA and CDR2 YSYEKL. Trimming at V came to 1 base and at J to 7 bases, leaving 9 bases not matched to a gene.

The chain links TRBV3-1 (or the pseudogene TRBV3-2) to TRBJ1-1, with no clear D. V lost 4 bases, J lost 3 bases, and 9 bases lay in between. Germline lookup yields CDR1 LGHDT and CDR2 YNNKEL (reference sequence). The CDR3 has 13 residues. The CDR3 DNA follows: TGTGCCAGCAGCCTTACCCCGGACACTGAAGCTTTCTTT. Amino acids: CASSLTPDTEAFF.

The rearrangement links TRBV5-1 to TRBJ1-2; 9 bases agree with TRBD1. V shed 0 bases, J shed 3 bases, and the junction held 3 bases outside the gene matches. The CDR3 loop spans 15 amino acids. The germline CDR1 and CDR2 sequences are SGHRS and YFSETQ. The CDR3 loop reads CASSLGDRVDYGYTF. CDR3 nucleotides: TGCGCCAGCAGCTTGGGGGACAGGGTCGACTATGGCTACACCTTC.

J is TRBJ1-4 and V is TRBV27; a possible D gene is TRBD1 (5 bases). With 5 bases removed from V and 3 bases from J, the gap between germline ends came to 13 bases. The CDR3 sequence is 15 residues long. Germline-derived CDR1 and CDR2 are MNHEY and SMNVEV (reference sequence). The CDR3 coding sequence is TGTGCCAGCAGTGAGCAGGGCGAGCCTAATGAAAAACTGTTTTTT. Translation gives CASSEQGEPNEKLFF.

This chain links TRBV4-1 with TRBJ1-1, with a possible D match to TRBD1 (6 bases). CDR1 and CDR2 from the germline V gene are MGHRA and YSYEKL. CDR3 length: 14 amino acids. Trimming left V 3 bases short and J 0 bases short, with 8 bases between. DNA for the CDR3: TGCGCCAGCAGCCAGGGACACATGAACACTGAAGCTTTCTTT. The encoded protein is CASSQGHMNTEAFF.

The chain combines TRBV7-9 with TRBJ1-1; perhaps TRBD1 as D (5 bases). CDR3 length equals 15 residues. CDR1 is SEHNR and CDR2 is FQNEAQ in the germline V gene (reference sequence). Trimming stripped 5 bases from V and 1 base from J, with 14 bases between. The CDR3 is CASSLWPDTNTEAFF. The CDR3, as DNA: TGTGCCAGCAGCCTGTGGCCGGACACGAACACTGAAGCTTTCTTT.

The chain combines TRBV19 with TRBJ2-7; 9 bases are a match to TRBD1. CDR1 is LNHDA and CDR2 is SQIVND in the germline V gene (reference sequence). Trimming at V came to 10 bases and at J to 5 bases, leaving 3 bases not matched to a gene. CDR3 size: 11 residues. In DNA, the CDR3 is TGTGCCACCGGACAGGGGCACGAGCAGTACTTC. It is translated as CATGQGHEQYF.

The rearrangement joins TRBV5-1 to TRBJ2-1, with 7 nucleotides matching TRBD1. Trimming cost V 2 bases and J 3 bases; bases outside gene matches: 5. Looked up from germline, CDR1 is SGHRS and CDR2 is YFSETQ. The CDR3 consists of 15 residues. This CDR3 reads CASSFADRNYNEQFF. The CDR3 DNA is TGCGCCAGCAGCTTCGCGGACAGGAACTACAATGAGCAGTTCTTC.

The chain is built from TRBV5-1 and TRBJ2-7; D is unresolved. The ends were cut back, 4 bases at V and 4 bases at J, with 15 bases in the middle. The CDR3 covers 14 residues. The germline V gene has CDR1 SGHRS and CDR2 YFSETQ. DNA of the CDR3: TGCGCCAGCAGCCGTGGCCCGGGTTGGTACGAGCAGTACTTC. The encoded protein is CASSRGPGWYEQYF.

This clone was counted a few times. This chain connects TRBV19 to TRBJ1-2, with 7 bases lining up with TRBD1. This CDR3 has 17 amino acids. CDR1 LNHDA and CDR2 SQIVND come from the germline V gene (reference sequence). The V segment lost 3 bases and the J segment 0 bases; nucleotides outside the gene matches: 10. The CDR3 DNA sequence: TGTGCCAGTAGTATCCGGGACAGCTGGGAGGCTAACTATGGCTACACCTTC. This codes for CASSIRDSWEANYGYTF.

This chain links TRBV7-9 with TRBJ2-7; tentative D call: TRBD1 (6 bases). Trimming stripped 4 bases from V and 6 bases from J, with 16 bases between. The germline gives CDR1 SEHNR, CDR2 FQNEAQ (reference sequence). CDR3 length: 14 residues. The CDR3 loop is CASSYGTLQSEQYF. CDR3 coding DNA: TGTGCCAGCAGCTATGGGACACTCCAATCCGAGCAGTACTTC.

The V gene is TRBV5-6, the J gene TRBJ1-1; D is undetermined. The V end was cut by 0 bases, the J end by 7 bases, with 4 bases between. The CDR3 is 11 amino acids. Germline CDR1 SGHDT, CDR2 YYEEEE. The CDR3 loop reads CASSLEREAFF. CDR3 bases: TGTGCCAGCAGCTTGGAGCGTGAAGCTTTCTTT.

The rearrangement uses TRBV4-3 and TRBJ2-7, with D possibly matching TRBD1 (6 bases). Germline V lookup: CDR1 LGHNA, CDR2 YSLEER. This CDR3 region has 15 residues. V lost 0 bases and J lost 2, with 11 bases in between. CDR3 bases: TGCGCCAGCAGCCAAGAAAGGACAGACCCCTACGAGCAGTACTTC. Translated, it gives CASSQERTDPYEQYF.

Only one count was recorded for this clone. The chain uses TRBV15 and TRBJ2-3, with 9 bases lining up with TRBD2. This CDR3 is built from 16 residues. Unmatched junction bases numbered 5, after V lost 1 base and J lost 3 bases. Germline CDR1 and CDR2: LNHNV and YYDKDF (reference sequence). Written as DNA, the CDR3 is TGTGCCACCAGCAGAGTTCTAAGCGGGGGGACAGATACGCAGTATTTT. Its translation: CATSRVLSGGTDTQYF.

This rearrangement joins TRBV19 to TRBJ1-3; D remains unclear. Germline values: CDR1 LNHDA, CDR2 SQIVND (reference sequence). The CDR3 contains 13 residues. V was cut by 6 bases and J by 0 bases, with 6 bases left in between. CDR3 sequence: CASRALSGNTIYF. CDR3 nucleotide sequence: TGTGCCAGTAGGGCCCTCTCTGGAAACACCATATATTTT.

The rearrangement uses TRBV25-1 and TRBJ1-1, with 12 bases aligning to TRBD1. V lost 4 bases, J lost 6 bases, and 6 bases stayed unmatched. Germline V gives CDR1 MGHDK, CDR2 SYGVNS. This CDR3 comprises 15 residues. In DNA form, the CDR3 reads TGTGCCAGCAGTGTCCGGGACAGGGGGCGCGCTGAAGCTTTCTTT. Protein: CASSVRDRGRAEAFF.

The chain combines TRBV7-9 with TRBJ2-5; 11 bases are a match to TRBD2. Trimming cost V 3 bases and J 5 bases; bases outside gene matches: 5. Germline values: CDR1 SEHNR, CDR2 FQNEAQ (reference sequence). The CDR3 runs to 15 residues. The CDR3 protein is CASSFSGGAFETQYF. The CDR3 DNA sequence: TGTGCCAGCAGCTTTAGCGGGGGGGCCTTTGAGACCCAGTACTTC.

The chain links TRBV5-8 to TRBJ2-3; D unresolved. CDR1 and CDR2 (germline): SGHTS, YDEGEE. Deletions cut 2 bases from V and 2 bases from J, with 6 bases between. The CDR3 totals 13 residues. The CDR3 sequence is CASSFLPTDTQYF. The CDR3 DNA sequence: TGTGCCAGCAGCTTTCTTCCCACAGATACGCAGTATTTT.

The chain links TRBV28 to TRBJ2-7; 12 bases are shared with TRBD2. With V trimmed by 6 bases and J by 2 bases, 8 bases remained unmatched. The CDR3 runs 16 residues. Germline V CDR1 and CDR2: MDHEN, SYDVKM. The CDR3 sequence: CASRTPSGGAAYEQYF. The CDR3 DNA reads TGTGCCAGCAGGACTCCTAGCGGGGGGGCCGCCTACGAGCAGTACTTC.

This clone was found once. The J gene is TRBJ2-3, the V gene TRBV10-2; TRBD1 aligns across 8 bases. Germline CDR1 reads WSHSY; CDR2 reads SAAADI. V lost 0 bases and J lost 2; bases outside the gene matches: 10. This CDR3 has 18 residues. In DNA form, the CDR3 reads TGCGCCAGCAGTGAGTCCTACAGGGGGAGTGGGGCCACAGATACGCAGTATTTT. Protein: CASSESYRGSGATDTQYF.

This chain uses TRBV19 with TRBJ1-5; possibly TRBD1 for D (5 bases). Germline assignment: CDR1 LNHDA and CDR2 SQIVND (reference sequence). There are 16 residues in the CDR3. V gave up 1 base and J gave up 6 bases, with 16 bases separating them. The CDR3 bases are TGTGCCAGTAGTATAGTTCCGGGGGAGAGTGGTCAGCCCCAGCATTTT. Its translation is CASSIVPGESGQPQHF.